Following are 16 T cell receptor beta chains from one sample sequenced in a study of shared clonotypes between healthy human individuals. Sequencing used immunoSEQ multiplex PCR; TCRdb keeps in-frame clones, though not all of them. The sample holds about a million clones; approximately 80% are singletons and the top ten take about 0.89%. Sample: memory CD4+ T cells from PBMCs. Subset noted: CD45RA-negative fraction. All receptors come from a man aged 18 to 30 in good health. Some clones in this sample may be carry-over from other donors' samples.

The V gene is TRBV7-2, the J gene TRBJ2-3; D gene ambiguous. The CDR3 covers 15 residues. Germline V gene lookup returns CDR1 SGHTA and CDR2 FQGNSA. V lost 5 bases, J lost 1 base, and 13 bases lay in between. CDR3 nucleotide sequence: TGTGCCAGCAGCCTCTTGGGATCGGGCACAGATACGCAGTATTTT. Translated: CASSLLGSGTDTQYF.

As to this clone: An end of the junction differs from the germline gene, which may be a read error. The chain joins TRBV29-1 to TRBJ2-1; TRBD1 matches at 10 bases. The CDR3 totals 13 residues. The V gene's germline CDR1 is SQVTM and CDR2 ANQGSEA. Here the CDR3 DNA reads TGCAGCGTGGAAGGGACAGGGGACAATGAGCAGTTCTTC. Translation: CSVEGTGDNEQFF.

The chain links TRBV4-1 to TRBJ2-7; 8 positions match TRBD2. CDR3 length equals 16 residues. With 2 bases clipped from V and 1 base from J, the junction kept 7 bases outside the gene matches. Germline assignment: CDR1 MGHRA and CDR2 YSYEKL. The CDR3: CASSQPLSGGSYEQYF. CDR3 in DNA: TGCGCCAGCAGCCAACCGCTATCGGGAGGGTCCTACGAGCAGTACTTC.

The chain has TRBV7-2 and TRBJ1-4; TRBD1 matches at 7 bases. Trimming at V came to 5 bases and at J to 0 bases, leaving 9 bases not matched to a gene. The germline gives CDR1 SGHTA, CDR2 FQGNSA. The CDR3 is made up of 17 amino acids. The chain's CDR3 is CASSTRSGGTTNEKLFF. The DNA of the CDR3 is TGTGCCAGCAGCACCCGCTCAGGGGGAACAACTAATGAAAAACTGTTTTTT.

This sequence joins TRBV27 and TRBJ2-3, with 8 bases identical to TRBD2. Looked up from germline, CDR1 is MNHEY and CDR2 is SMNVEV (reference sequence). V shed 6 bases and J 2 bases; nucleotides not matched to a gene: 4. The CDR3 has 14 residues. In DNA, the CDR3 is TGTGCCAGCAGAGTTAGCGGGACCACAGATACGCAGTATTTT. It is translated as CASRVSGTTDTQYF.

This clone was counted a few times. Additional DNA sequences in this sample encode the identical CDR3. V usage is TRBV5-1 and J usage is TRBJ2-5; 12 nucleotides match TRBD2. The J call is doubtful: the DNA matches TRBJ2-7 better. This CDR3 has 16 amino acids. CDR1 and CDR2 (germline): SGHRS, YFSETQ. The CDR3 is CASSLTLAGGPNEQYF. The CDR3 DNA follows: TGCGCCAGCAGCTTGACGCTAGCGGGAGGGCCAAACGAGCAGTACTTC.

The chain employs TRBV7-2 and TRBJ2-5, with TRBD2 matching 12 bases. Per the germline V gene, CDR1 is SGHTA and CDR2 is FQGNSA. Trimming at V came to 5 bases and at J to 4 bases, leaving 5 bases not matched to a gene. The CDR3 length is 15 residues. The CDR3 here is CASSPRLAGAETQYF. CDR3 bases: TGTGCCAGCAGCCCCCGACTAGCGGGGGCAGAGACCCAGTACTTC.

This sequence joins TRBV30 and TRBJ2-7; TRBD1 or TRBD2 may be the D gene (5 bases each). V shed 1 base and J shed 7 bases, with 14 bases lying between them. This CDR3 contains 13 residues. Per germline, CDR1 GTSNPN and CDR2 SVGIG (reference sequence). The CDR3 spells CAWSAGAVSEQYF. CDR3 in DNA: TGTGCCTGGAGTGCCGGGGCCGTCTCGGAGCAGTACTTC.

The chain joins TRBV6-6 to TRBJ2-7; possibly TRBD1 or TRBD2 for D (5 bases each). This CDR3 contains 15 residues. V was clipped by 7 bases and J by 3 bases, with 19 bases between them. Looked up from germline, CDR1 is MNHNY and CDR2 is SVGAGI (reference sequence). Here the CDR3 reads CASIINLGAHYEQYF. DNA of the CDR3: TGTGCCAGCATTATTAACCTCGGGGCTCACTACGAGCAGTACTTC.

V is TRBV30 and J is TRBJ2-7; D remains ambiguous. Germline V gene lookup returns CDR1 GTSNPN and CDR2 SVGIG (reference sequence). The CDR3 extends over 14 amino acids. Between the trimmed V and J ends, which lost 3 bases and 6 bases, there was a span of 18 bases. DNA of the CDR3: TGTGCCTGGAGCACACTCCAGCCCGGTCGCGAGCAGTACTTC. Amino acids: CAWSTLQPGREQYF.

This clone appeared a single time. The chain uses TRBV9 and TRBJ1-1; D is ambiguous. CDR1 SGDLS and CDR2 YYNGEE come from the germline V gene. The length of the CDR3 is 13 residues. The V end lost 2 bases, the J end lost 8 bases, and 13 bases lay between the germline ends. Written as DNA, the CDR3 is TGTGCCAGCAGCGTCTCGCCGGTCGGCGAAGCTTTCTTT. Protein sequence: CASSVSPVGEAFF.

The chain is built from TRBV5-1 and TRBJ1-3; D remains unclear. The V gene lost 4 bases and the J gene lost 4 bases, with 18 bases spanning the gap. CDR1 SGHRS and CDR2 YFSETQ come from the germline V gene. The CDR3 spans 16 residues. The CDR3 spells CASSLSADALGNTIYF. The CDR3 region has the DNA TGCGCCAGCAGCCTGTCCGCCGACGCGCTAGGAAACACCATATATTTT.

The chain carries TRBV27 and TRBJ1-2; 7 nucleotides align to TRBD1. Germline V gene sequence: CDR1 MNHEY, CDR2 SMNVEV (reference sequence). Unmatched junction bases numbered 5, after V lost 7 bases and J lost 3 bases. CDR3 length equals 13 residues. CDR3 loop: CASKNRGDYGYTF. The DNA for the CDR3 is TGTGCCAGCAAAAACAGGGGTGACTATGGCTACACCTTC.

As regards this clone: Within the sample, other DNA sequences also encode this same CDR3. This chain links TRBV28 with TRBJ1-2; no definite D call. Germline loops: CDR1 MDHEN, CDR2 SYDVKM. Between the trimmed V and J ends, which lost 1 base and 2 bases, there was a span of 8 bases. CDR3 length: 14 amino acids. CDR3: CASSLSGPNYGYTF. The CDR3, as DNA: TGTGCCAGCAGTTTATCCGGTCCCAACTATGGCTACACCTTC.

This clone appeared once. V usage is TRBV18 and J usage is TRBJ2-1; weak D call: TRBD2 (5 bases). Trimming pared 3 bases from V and 9 bases from J, leaving 18 bases between. The CDR3 length is 15 residues. The V gene's germline CDR1 is KGHSH and CDR2 LQKENI. The CDR3 loop reads CASSPLLVVGGEQFF. CDR3 DNA sequence: TGTGCCAGCTCACCCTTACTAGTGGTGGGTGGTGAGCAGTTCTTC.

V and J are TRBV7-8 and TRBJ2-7; D is unclear. Trimming took off 0 bases at V and 4 bases at J, with 10 bases between the two ends. CDR1 is SGHVS, CDR2 FQNEAQ, per germline. The CDR3 is 14 residues long. CDR3 loop: CASSLALAGYEQYF. The CDR3 nucleotides are TGTGCCAGCAGCTTAGCGTTAGCCGGGTACGAGCAGTACTTC. Full variable domain (remainder filled in from reference TRBV7-8 and TRBJ2-7): GAGVSQSPRYKVAKRGQDVALRCDPISGHVSLFWYQQALGQGPEFLTYFQNEAQLDKSGLPSDRFFAERPEGSVSTLKIQRTQQEDSAVYLCASSLALAGYEQYFGPGTRLTVT.